This T cell receptor (beta chain) is from a study of blood T cell repertoires in COVID-19. The germline V and J ends were trimmed by 6 bases and 3 bases, with 12 bases remaining between them. This CDR3 has 14 amino acids. Looked up from germline, CDR1 is LNHDA and CDR2 is SQIVND (reference sequence). Method: immunoSEQ multiplex PCR; TCRdb's copy keeps in-frame clones and lacks some. The table lists around 420,000 clones, approximately 88% of them singletons. The sequence came from a woman aged 40 to 55 with acute COVID-19. This rearrangement joins TRBV19 to TRBJ2-1, with TRBD1 as a possible D gene (6 bases). Sequencing used PBMCs or T cells enriched from blood (not recorded which). CDR3 DNA: TGTGCCAGTAGGCCGACAGGCAACTACAATGAGCAGTTCTTC. Translation: CASRPTGNYNEQFF.